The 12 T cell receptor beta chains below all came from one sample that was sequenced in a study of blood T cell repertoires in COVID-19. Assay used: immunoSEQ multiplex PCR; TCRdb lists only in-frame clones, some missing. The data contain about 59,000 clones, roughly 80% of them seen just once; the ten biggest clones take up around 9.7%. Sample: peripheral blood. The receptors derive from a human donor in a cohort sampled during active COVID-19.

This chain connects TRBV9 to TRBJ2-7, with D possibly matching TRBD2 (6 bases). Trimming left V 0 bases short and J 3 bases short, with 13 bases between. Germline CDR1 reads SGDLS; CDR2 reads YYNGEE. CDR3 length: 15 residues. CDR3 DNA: TGTGCCAGCAGCGTAGAAGGTGGAGGGTTCTACGAGCAGTACTTC. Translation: CASSVEGGGFYEQYF.

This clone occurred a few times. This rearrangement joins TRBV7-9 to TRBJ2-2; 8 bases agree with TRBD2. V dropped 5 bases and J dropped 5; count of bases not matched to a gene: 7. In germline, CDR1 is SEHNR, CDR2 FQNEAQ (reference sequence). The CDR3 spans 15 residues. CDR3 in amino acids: CASSGRGGRTGELFF. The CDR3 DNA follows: TGTGCCAGCAGCGGGCGCGGGGGGCGGACCGGGGAGCTGTTTTTT.

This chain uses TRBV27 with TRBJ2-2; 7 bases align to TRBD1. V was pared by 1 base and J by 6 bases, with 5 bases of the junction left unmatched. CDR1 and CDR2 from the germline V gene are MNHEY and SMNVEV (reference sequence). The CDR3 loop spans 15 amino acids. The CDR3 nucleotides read TGTGCCAGCAGTTTATTACAGGGGAGTGCCGGGGAGCTGTTTTTT. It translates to CASSLLQGSAGELFF.

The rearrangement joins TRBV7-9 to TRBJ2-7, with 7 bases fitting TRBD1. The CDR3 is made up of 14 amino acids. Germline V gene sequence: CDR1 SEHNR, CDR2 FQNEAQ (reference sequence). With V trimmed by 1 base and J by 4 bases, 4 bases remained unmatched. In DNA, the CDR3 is TGTGCCAGCAGCTTAGGACAGGGAACATACGAGCAGTACTTC. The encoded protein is CASSLGQGTYEQYF.

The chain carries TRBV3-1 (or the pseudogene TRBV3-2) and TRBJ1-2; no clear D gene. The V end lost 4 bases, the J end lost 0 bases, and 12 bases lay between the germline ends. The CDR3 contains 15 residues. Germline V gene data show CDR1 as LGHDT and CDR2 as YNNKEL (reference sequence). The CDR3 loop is CASSPAPGANYGYTF. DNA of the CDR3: TGTGCCAGCAGCCCTGCTCCCGGAGCTAACTATGGCTACACCTTC.

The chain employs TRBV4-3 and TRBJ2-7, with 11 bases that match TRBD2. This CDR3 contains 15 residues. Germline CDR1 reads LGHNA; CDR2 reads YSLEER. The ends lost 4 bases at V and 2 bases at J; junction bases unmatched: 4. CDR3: CASSRGTSGAYEQYF. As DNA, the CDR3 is TGCGCCAGCAGCCGGGGGACTAGCGGTGCCTACGAGCAGTACTTC.

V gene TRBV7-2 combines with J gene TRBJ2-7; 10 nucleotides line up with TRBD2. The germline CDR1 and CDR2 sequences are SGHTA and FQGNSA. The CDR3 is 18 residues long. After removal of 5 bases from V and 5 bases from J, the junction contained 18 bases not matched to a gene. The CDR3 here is CASSIEVASGRPGHEQYF. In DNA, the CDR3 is TGTGCCAGCAGCATAGAGGTGGCTAGCGGGAGACCCGGCCACGAGCAGTACTTC.

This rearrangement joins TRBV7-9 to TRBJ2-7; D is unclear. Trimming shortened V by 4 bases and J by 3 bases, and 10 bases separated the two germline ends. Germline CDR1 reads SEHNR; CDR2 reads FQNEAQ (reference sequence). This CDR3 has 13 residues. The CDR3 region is CASSSPGFYEQYF. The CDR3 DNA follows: TGTGCCAGCAGCTCCCCCGGTTTCTACGAGCAGTACTTC.

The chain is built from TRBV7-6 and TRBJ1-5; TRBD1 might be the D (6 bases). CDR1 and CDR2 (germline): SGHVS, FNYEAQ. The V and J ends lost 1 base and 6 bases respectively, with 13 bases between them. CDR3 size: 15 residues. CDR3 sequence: CASSLEQGWVQPQHF. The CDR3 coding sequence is TGTGCCAGCAGCTTAGAACAGGGCTGGGTTCAGCCCCAGCATTTT.

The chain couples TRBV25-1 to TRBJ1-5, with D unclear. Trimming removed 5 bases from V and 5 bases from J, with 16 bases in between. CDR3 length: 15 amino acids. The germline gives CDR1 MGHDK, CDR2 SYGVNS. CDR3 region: CASSSGLEGYQPQHF. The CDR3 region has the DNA TGTGCCAGCAGTTCTGGACTCGAAGGGTATCAGCCCCAGCATTTT.

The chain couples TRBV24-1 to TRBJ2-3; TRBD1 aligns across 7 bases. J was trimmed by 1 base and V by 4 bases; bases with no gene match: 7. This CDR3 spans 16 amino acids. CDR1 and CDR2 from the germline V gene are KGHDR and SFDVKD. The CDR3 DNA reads TGTGCCACCAGTGAGTCCGGGACAGCTCGCACAGATACGCAGTATTTT. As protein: CATSESGTARTDTQYF.

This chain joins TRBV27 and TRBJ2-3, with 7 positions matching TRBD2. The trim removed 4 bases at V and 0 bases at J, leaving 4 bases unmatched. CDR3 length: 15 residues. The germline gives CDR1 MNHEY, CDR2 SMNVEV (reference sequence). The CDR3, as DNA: TGTGCCAGCAGTTCCCTAGCGGATAGCACAGATACGCAGTATTTT. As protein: CASSSLADSTDTQYF.